These T cell receptor beta chains were read from a single sample in a study of blood T cell repertoires in COVID-19. Clones were sequenced by immunoSEQ multiplex PCR, and TCRdb holds only the in-frame ones, with some missing. The profile shows about 90,000 clones, roughly 71% of them singletons. The sequenced sample consisted of peripheral blood. These receptors all come from a woman aged 80 or older with acute or convalescent COVID-19. Each CDR3 is given with its conserved first and last residue. Each record gives: clone size, V gene, J gene, D gene, CDR3 protein, CDR3 DNA. A D gene is named only where the DNA matches it firmly. Clone size appears in some rows only: once, few, many, or a class for an expanded clone.

NA	TRBV9	TRBJ2-5	NA	CASSAGGGQYQETQYF	TGTGCCAGCAGCGCCGGAGGGGGACAGTACCAAGAGACCCAGTACTTC
NA	TRBV19	TRBJ1-5	NA	CASSIVGGNQPQHF	TGTGCCAGTAGTATAGTAGGGGGCAATCAGCCCCAGCATTTT
NA	TRBV29-1	TRBJ1-2	NA	CSVLQNYGYTF	TGCAGCGTTCTTCAGAACTATGGCTACACCTTC
once	TRBV7-9	TRBJ2-1	NA	CASSFYIAYNEQFF	TGTGCCAGCAGCTTTTATATAGCCTACAATGAGCAGTTCTTC
NA	TRBV5-1	TRBJ2-5	NA	CASSWQGAGQETQYF	TGCGCCAGCAGCTGGCAGGGAGCGGGCCAAGAGACCCAGTACTTC
few	TRBV30	TRBJ2-3	NA	CAWLTGLGTDTQYF	TGTGCCTGGTTAACGGGACTGGGCACAGATACGCAGTATTTT
NA	TRBV4-3	TRBJ1-4	TRBD1	CASGGTANEKLFF	TGCGCCAGCGGTGGGACAGCTAATGAAAAACTGTTTTTT
NA	TRBV24-1	TRBJ2-1	NA	CATARPGYNEQFF	TGTGCCACCGCCAGACCGGGGTACAATGAGCAGTTCTTC
NA	TRBV27	TRBJ2-1	NA	CASSLFGPRNEQFF	TGTGCCAGCAGTTTATTTGGCCCGAGGAATGAGCAGTTCTTC
NA	TRBV5-6	TRBJ1-1	TRBD1	CASSGTGGTEAFF	TGTGCCAGCAGCGGGACAGGGGGCACTGAAGCTTTCTTT
NA	TRBV5-1	TRBJ2-7	TRBD1	CASSVGQGAYEQYF	TGCGCCAGCAGCGTGGGACAGGGGGCCTACGAGCAGTACTTC
NA	TRBV29-1	TRBJ2-5	TRBD1	CSVVTGGNQETQYF	TGCAGCGTTGTAACAGGGGGTAATCAAGAGACCCAGTACTTC
NA	TRBV6-1	TRBJ1-6	NA	CASSERQVLGIHNSPLHF	TGTGCCAGCAGTGAAAGGCAGGTGCTGGGCATCCATAATTCACCCCTCCACTTT
NA	TRBV4-3	TRBJ1-2	NA	CASSQLFPGDGYTF	TGCGCCAGCAGCCAGCTCTTCCCAGGGGATGGCTACACCTTC
NA	TRBV7-9	TRBJ2-1	TRBD1	CASSLVTGGLSYNEQFF	TGTGCCAGCAGCTTAGTCACAGGGGGCCTATCCTACAATGAGCAGTTCTTC
NA	TRBV30	TRBJ2-7	TRBD1	CAWGPGQGGRYEQYF	TGTGCCTGGGGTCCTGGACAGGGAGGTCGCTACGAGCAGTACTTC
NA	TRBV30	TRBJ1-6	NA	CAWSVRGISYNSPLHF	TGTGCCTGGAGTGTTCGCGGCATCTCCTATAATTCACCCCTCCACTTT
NA	TRBV5-1	TRBJ2-7	NA	CASSLRGGAAYEQYF	TGCGCCAGCAGCTTGAGAGGAGGGGCCGCATACGAGCAGTACTTC
many	TRBV13	TRBJ1-6	NA	CASSLYLHPRDFWRSSYNSPLHF	TGTGCCAGCAGCTTATACCTCCACCCTCGGGACTTTTGGAGGAGCTCCTATAATTCACCCCTCCACTTT
NA	TRBV6-5	TRBJ2-6	NA	CASSPGPGANVLTF	TGTGCCAGCAGTCCAGGGCCCGGGGCCAACGTCCTGACTTTC
once	TRBV28	TRBJ2-7	NA	CASSPTGVTYEQYF	TGTGCCAGCAGCCCCACCGGGGTTACCTACGAGCAGTACTTC
NA	TRBV7-8	TRBJ1-2	TRBD1	CASSPTGGYGYTF	TGTGCCAGCAGCCCAACAGGGGGCTATGGCTACACCTTC
NA	TRBV10-3	TRBJ1-3	NA	CAISESRPQGNTIYF	TGTGCCATCAGTGAGTCGCGGCCCCAGGGAAACACCATATATTTT
once	TRBV4-2	TRBJ2-1	TRBD1	CASSRSQGQGYEQFF	TGTGCCAGCAGCCGCTCCCAAGGACAGGGCTATGAGCAGTTCTTC
once	TRBV5-1	TRBJ2-7	TRBD1	CASSSVGTAYEQYF	TGCGCCAGCAGCTCTGTAGGGACAGCCTACGAGCAGTACTTC
few	TRBV19	TRBJ1-6	NA	CASSTRQNSPLHF	TGTGCCAGTAGTACCCGACAGAATTCACCCCTCCACTTT
few	TRBV4-1	TRBJ1-2	NA	CASSQGSGVNYGYTF	TGCGCCAGCAGCCAGGGCTCGGGGGTTAACTATGGCTACACCTTC
NA	TRBV30	TRBJ1-5	NA	CAWSVSGFSQPQHF	TGTGCCTGGAGTGTATCCGGGTTCAGTCAGCCCCAGCATTTT
NA	TRBV5-4	TRBJ1-1	TRBD1	CASSLSPGQDTEAFF	TGTGCCAGCAGCTTGTCCCCGGGACAGGACACTGAAGCTTTCTTT
NA	TRBV30	TRBJ1-5	TRBD1	CAWSPTGGAVQPQHF	TGTGCCTGGAGTCCGACAGGGGGCGCAGTCCAGCCCCAGCATTTT
NA	TRBV24-1	TRBJ2-7	TRBD1	CATSDPGTGGYEQYF	TGTGCCACCAGTGATCCCGGGACAGGGGGCTACGAGCAGTACTTC
NA	TRBV14	TRBJ2-3	NA	CASSQDPGPGAQYF	TGTGCCAGCAGCCAAGACCCTGGACCAGGGGCGCAGTATTTT
NA	TRBV24-1	TRBJ1-2	NA	CATSDFAGYGYTF	TGTGCCACCAGTGATTTCGCAGGCTATGGCTACACCTTC
NA	TRBV24-1	TRBJ2-6	TRBD1	CATSDRDRGSSGANVLTF	TGTGCCACCAGTGATCGGGACAGGGGGTCCTCTGGGGCCAACGTCCTGACTTTC
NA	TRBV12-3/TRBV12-4	TRBJ1-5	NA	CASSLNQPQHF	TGTGCCAGCAGCCTTAATCAGCCCCAGCATTTT
few	TRBV14	TRBJ1-5	NA	CASSQNRDQPQHF	TGTGCCAGCAGCCAGAATCGAGATCAGCCCCAGCATTTT
NA	TRBV5-4	TRBJ1-2	NA	CASRPGGNYGYTF	TGTGCCAGCAGACCCGGGGGGAACTATGGCTACACCTTC
NA	TRBV12-5	TRBJ2-1	TRBD1	CASGQGTAEQFF	TGTGCTAGTGGTCAGGGGACAGCTGAGCAGTTCTTC
NA	TRBV21-1	TRBJ2-3	NA	CASTGQKTDTQYF	TGTGCCAGCACGGGACAGAAAACAGATACGCAGTATTTT
once	TRBV11-2	TRBJ1-4	NA	CASSLAARTVNEKLFF	TGTGCCAGCAGCTTAGCAGCAAGGACAGTCAATGAAAAACTGTTTTTT
NA	TRBV20-1	TRBJ2-1	TRBD2	CSASGTSGLSSYNEQFF	TGCAGTGCTAGTGGGACTAGCGGGTTAAGCTCCTACAATGAGCAGTTCTTC
NA	TRBV27	TRBJ2-3	NA	CASSLGSGDTQYF	TGTGCCAGCAGTTTAGGATCGGGAGATACGCAGTATTTT
once	TRBV30	TRBJ2-2	NA	CAWSVQGAGELFF	TGTGCCTGGAGTGTACAAGGAGCCGGGGAGCTGTTTTTT
NA	TRBV21-1	TRBJ2-1	NA	CASSKAAKLDRGIYNEQFF	TGTGCCAGCAGCAAAGCCGCTAAATTGGACAGGGGCATTTACAATGAGCAGTTCTTC
NA	TRBV6-5	TRBJ1-2	NA	CASSPGEGANYGYTF	TGTGCCAGCAGCCCGGGGGAGGGGGCTAACTATGGCTACACCTTC
NA	TRBV5-5	TRBJ1-5	TRBD1	CASSLNTGGTQPQHF	TGTGCCAGCAGCCTAAATACAGGGGGCACTCAGCCCCAGCATTTT
NA	TRBV7-9	TRBJ2-3	NA	CASSLGRDTQYF	TGTGCCAGCAGCCTGGGGCGGGATACGCAGTATTTT
few	TRBV30	TRBJ2-5	TRBD2	CAWGTSGSGETQYF	TGTGCCTGGGGGACTAGCGGGAGTGGTGAGACCCAGTACTTC
NA	TRBV2	TRBJ1-6	NA	CASSEYGEEAPLHF	TGTGCCAGCAGTGAATACGGGGAGGAGGCGCCCCTCCACTTT
NA	TRBV4-3	TRBJ2-1	TRBD2	CASSQEGGTSNINNEQFF	TGCGCCAGCAGCCAAGAAGGTGGGACTAGCAATATTAACAATGAGCAGTTCTTC
NA	TRBV5-1	TRBJ2-2	NA	CASSLGLASTGELFF	TGCGCCAGCAGCTTGGGTTTAGCTAGTACCGGGGAGCTGTTTTTT
few	TRBV29-1	TRBJ1-5	NA	CSVEGGQGQPQHF	TGCAGCGTTGAAGGTGGGCAGGGGCAGCCCCAGCATTTT
NA	TRBV7-9	TRBJ2-5	TRBD1	CASSLSGTGAWGTQYF	TGTGCCAGCAGCCTCTCCGGGACAGGGGCCTGGGGAACCCAGTACTTC
NA	TRBV3-1/TRBV3-2	TRBJ2-1	TRBD2	CASSQVMTSGGYNEQFF	TGTGCCAGCAGCCAAGTCATGACTAGCGGGGGATACAATGAGCAGTTCTTC
NA	TRBV12-5	TRBJ1-1	NA	CASGATAMNTEAFF	TGTGCTAGTGGCGCGACAGCTATGAACACTGAAGCTTTCTTT
NA	TRBV11-2	TRBJ1-2	TRBD1	CASSSDRGSYGYTF	TGTGCCAGCAGCTCCGACAGGGGTTCGTATGGCTACACCTTC
NA	TRBV5-1	TRBJ2-5	TRBD1	CASSLGQGAHGETQYF	TGCGCCAGCAGCCTCGGACAGGGGGCTCATGGAGAGACCCAGTACTTC
NA	TRBV7-3	TRBJ2-3	TRBD2	CASSFTSQRGGRRTDTQYF	TGTGCCAGCAGCTTTACGTCGCAGCGGGGGGGCCGGAGAACAGATACGCAGTATTTT
NA	TRBV6-2/TRBV6-3	TRBJ2-2	TRBD1	CASSYWGQGNTGELFF	TGTGCCAGCAGTTACTGGGGACAGGGCAACACCGGGGAGCTGTTTTTT